This TCR beta chain derives from a study of shared clonotypes between healthy human individuals. As for the study in general: The study used three CD4 naive, three CD4 memory, two CD8 naive and one CD8 memory plate per donor.

TCRdb's table, derived via immunoSEQ multiplex PCR, lists solely in-frame clones and lacks some. The sample carries about 2.5 million clones, about nine tenths recorded once. The V end lost 4 bases, the J end lost 0 bases, and 8 bases lay between the germline ends. The CDR3 totals 13 residues. The germline V gene encodes CDR1 SGHNT and CDR2 YYREEE (reference sequence). The chain employs TRBV5-4 and TRBJ2-7; unclear D gene. The source is a man between 18 and 29 years old in good health. Some clones in this sample may be carry-over from other donors' samples. Sequenced sample: naive CD4+ T cells from PBMCs. This sample's subset: CD45RA+ positively selected. CDR3 sequence (DNA): TGTGCCAGCAGCCCACAACTCTCCTACGAGCAGTACTTC. Amino acids: CASSPQLSYEQYF.